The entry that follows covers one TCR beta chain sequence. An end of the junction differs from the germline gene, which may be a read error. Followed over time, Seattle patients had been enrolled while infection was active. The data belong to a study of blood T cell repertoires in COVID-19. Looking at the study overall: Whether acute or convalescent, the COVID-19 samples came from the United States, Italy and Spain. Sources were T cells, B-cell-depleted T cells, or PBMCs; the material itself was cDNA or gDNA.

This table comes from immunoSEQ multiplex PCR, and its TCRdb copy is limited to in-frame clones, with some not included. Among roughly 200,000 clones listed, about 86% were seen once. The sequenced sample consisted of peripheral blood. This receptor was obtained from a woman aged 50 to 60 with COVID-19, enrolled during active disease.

CDR3 residues: CASRGDRVIVF. CDR3 bases: TGTGCCAGCAGGGGGGACAGGGTGATAGTCTTC. The chain uses TRBV5-6 and TRBJ2-1; 9 bases map to TRBD1. Looked up from germline, CDR1 is SGHDT and CDR2 is YYEEEE. The CDR3 runs 11 residues. The full variable domain, in which reference TRBV5-6 and TRBJ2-1 provide the parts outside the CDR3, is DAGVTQSPTHLIKTRGQQVTLRCSPKSGHDTVSWYQQALGQGPQFIFQYYEEEERQRGNFPDRFSGHQFPNYSSELNVNALLLGDSALYLCASRGDRVIVFGPGTRLTVL.